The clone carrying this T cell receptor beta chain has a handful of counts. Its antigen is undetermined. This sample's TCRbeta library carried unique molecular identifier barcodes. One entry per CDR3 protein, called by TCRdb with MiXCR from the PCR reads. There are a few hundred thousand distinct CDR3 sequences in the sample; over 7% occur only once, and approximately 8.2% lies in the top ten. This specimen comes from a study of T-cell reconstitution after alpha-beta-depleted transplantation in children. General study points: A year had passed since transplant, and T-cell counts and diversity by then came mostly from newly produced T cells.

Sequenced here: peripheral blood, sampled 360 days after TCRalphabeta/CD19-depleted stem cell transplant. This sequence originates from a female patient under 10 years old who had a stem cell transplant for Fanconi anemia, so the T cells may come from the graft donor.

The CDR3 region has the DNA TGCAGTGCTAAACTCCTCTTGGGCCGGGGGAGAGCCAATCAGCCCCAGCATTTT. The encoded protein is CSAKLLLGRGRANQPQHF. The chain couples TRBV20-1 to TRBJ1-5, with D possibly matching TRBD1 (5 bases). Trimming removed 4 bases at V and 3 bases at J, with 25 bases between. Germline loops: CDR1 DFQATT, CDR2 SNEGSKA (reference sequence). This CDR3 has 18 residues.